The present entry profiles one T cell receptor (beta chain) with its context. Its antigen remains unknown. The data are from a study of beta chain features in type 1 diabetes. Study-wide results and limits: TCRB CDR3 length was moderately but significantly reduced in all four CD4+ subsets of Type 1 diabetes patients.

Trimming shortened V by 0 bases and J by 4 bases, and 15 bases separated the two germline ends. Germline V gene lookup returns CDR1 MNHEY and CDR2 SVGAGI. CDR3 length: 16 amino acids. Expressed TCRB transcripts were sequenced because the entire RNA isolate underwent reverse transcription. Assay used: immunoSEQ multiplex PCR; TCRdb lists only in-frame clones, some missing. The sample records 300,000 to 400,000 clones, about 14% being singletons. J is TRBJ1-2 and V is TRBV6-5; a possible D gene is TRBD1 (5 bases). The receptor was derived from a woman between 18 and 29 years old with type 1 diabetes. The sequenced material came from naive CD4+ T cells from blood. DNA for the CDR3: TGTGCCAGCAGTTACTCGAGACAGATCTTGGGCTATGGCTACACCTTC. Encoded protein: CASSYSRQILGYGYTF.